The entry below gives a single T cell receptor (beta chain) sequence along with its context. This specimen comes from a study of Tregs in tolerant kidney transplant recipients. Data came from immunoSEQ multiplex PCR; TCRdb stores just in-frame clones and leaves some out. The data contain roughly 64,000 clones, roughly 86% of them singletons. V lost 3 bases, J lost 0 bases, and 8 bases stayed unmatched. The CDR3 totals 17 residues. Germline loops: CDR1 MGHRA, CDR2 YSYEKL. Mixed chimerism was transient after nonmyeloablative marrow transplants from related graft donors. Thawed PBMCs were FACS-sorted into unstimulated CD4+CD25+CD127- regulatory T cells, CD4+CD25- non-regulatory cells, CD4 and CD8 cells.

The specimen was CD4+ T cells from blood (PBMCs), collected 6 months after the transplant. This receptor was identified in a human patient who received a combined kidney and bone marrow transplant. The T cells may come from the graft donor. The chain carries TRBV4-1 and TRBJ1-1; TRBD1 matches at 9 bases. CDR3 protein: CASSQTGQGKMNTEAFF. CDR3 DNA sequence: TGCGCCAGCAGCCAGACAGGACAGGGGAAGATGAACACTGAAGCTTTCTTT.